This section outlines one T cell receptor beta chain sequence together with its context. This clonotype was detected once. There is no known antigen for this receptor. No base qualities exist here, and no much larger clone lies one base off it. On its own, one read is weak support. These data originate in a study of T cells in Graves' hyperthyroidism and ophthalmopathy (dated by TCRdb to between 2017 and 2020). For the study in its entirety: Peripheral blood samples were taken at the time of initial diagnosis, prior to any treatment. To identify TCR V-J signatures that set the groups apart, the researchers used a discovery cohort of more than 95 patients, made up of roughly 45 with Graves' ophthalmopathy and around 58 with stable Graves' hyperthyroidism. Prospective prediction of ophthalmopathy was tested in an independent validation cohort of fewer than 20 hyperthyroidism patients and 15 to 17 patients who later progressed to ophthalmopathy. The roughly 94 discovery patients were randomly divided into training and test sets at a 7:3 ratio. Thyroid tissue and blood T-cell repertoires from about six Graves' hyperthyroidism patients were also compared in the study. Following sampling, methimazole starting at 30 mg daily was given to hyperthyroidism patients, and high-dose intravenous methylprednisolone was given to ophthalmopathy patients. The paper reports TCR Vbeta CDR3 sequencing of more than 120 peripheral blood samples: some 41 ophthalmopathy, 70 to 85 hyperthyroidism and approximately 17 progressor patients.

A patient counted as having stable Graves' hyperthyroidism if no progression to ophthalmopathy occurred over 18 months of follow-up. Hyperthyroidism patients were aged 18 to 65 years and newly diagnosed, with disease duration of less than 2 months. Any patient with an uncontrolled infection, another autoimmune disease, pregnancy or lactation was excluded. Diagnoses were established on the basis of clinical symptoms, serum thyroxine and TRAb, thyroid ultrasound, and orbital computed tomography. PBMCs were separated from approximately 9.9 ml of fresh peripheral blood using Ficoll-Paque density gradient centrifugation. Trizol reagent was used to extract total RNA, and RNA quality was then checked on an Agilent 2100 Bioanalyzer. The CDR3 measures 19 amino acids from cysteine to phenylalanine. The read is trimmed to its CDR3 DNA, 57 bases read in frame from base 1. For this chain, trimming is 3 bases at the V end and 3 bases at the J end, and the number of junction bases without a gene match is 12. In the germline V gene, CDR1 corresponds to SGHRS and CDR2 to YFSETQ.

The TCR beta CDR3 regions were amplified from RNA transcripts. For the first round of RT-PCR on the TCR CDR3, the HTBI primer set was used together with the Qiagen OneStep RT-PCR kit. A second multiplex PCR round built the libraries, followed by size selection and purification. Libraries were sequenced paired-end with 100 bp reads on an Illumina HiSeq2000. In the original analysis: SOAPnuke was used to process the raw data, removing reads that contained adapters or uncalled bases, had a mean Phred below 15, or lacked an exact match to the constant primer or identifier. High-quality paired reads were merged using COPE v1.2.5, and each unique nucleotide sequence was defined as a clonotype. Clonotypes were aligned to IMGT TRBV, TRBD and TRBJ reference segments using MiTCR v1.1. The analysis was restricted to V-J combinations with a frequency above 0.0001, which together covered 99.2% of the repertoires. A TCS score was defined as the ratio between F50 (clonal expansion) and ExV (chaos), using BLOSUM62-based TCRdist between CDR3 peptides within each V-J. Welch's t-statistics and random forest reduced fewer than 550 V-J features to 13, which were used in a naive Bayes classifier (R e1071). The public reads were reprocessed in TCRdb via fastp at Q25 and MiXCR, keeping in-frame beta chains. Merged by CDR3 protein, the rows form single entries marked with the most common genes and DNA. The V and J calls and clone size come from TCRdb's table, not from the authors' own analysis. For this sample the table gives hundreds of thousands of distinct CDR3 sequences, of which about 15% were detected only once. Roughly 10% of the sample is in the top ten clones.

Beyond this particular receptor, the publication reports: Most expanded thyroid clonotypes (frequency above 0.001) were also detected in blood, a finding suggesting that blood repertoires may reflect thyroid immune responses. A model built on a 13 V-J signature distinguished ophthalmopathy from stable hyperthyroidism, reaching around 88% sensitivity and around 82% specificity in cross-validation and 80%/75% in testing. No statistical method was used to set the sample size in advance, and investigators knew the group allocation. In validation, the model predicted progression to ophthalmopathy with 60% to 71% sensitivity and 72% to 85% specificity, a median of roughly seven months before onset.

The sequencing sample was made of blood. The TCR sequence derives from a woman aged 18-30 years with Graves' hyperthyroidism. The chain is made from TRBV5-1 and TRBJ2-1; 13 junctional bases match TRBD2. The DNA sequence is TGCGCCAGCAGCTATGCCGGGACTAGCGGGATGTGGGTCTACAATGAGCAGTTCTTC. It translates to CASSYAGTSGMWVYNEQFF.